The 2 T cell receptor beta chains below all came from one sample that was sequenced in a study of T cell repertoires in cytomegalovirus infection. No antigen has been identified for these receptors. TCRdb passed the reads through MiXCR, listing each CDR3 protein once. This sample has about 110,000 distinct CDR3 sequences, with approximately 28% found just once. The sample consisted of CD8+ T cells from cultured PBMCs, taken from culture after CMV antigen stimulation. These receptors originate from a human donor in good health (CMV status not recorded). Some clones in this sample may be carry-over from other donors' samples.

This clonotype was recorded at least ten times. V gene TRBV12-3 or TRBV12-4 combines with J gene TRBJ2-7; possibly TRBD1 for D (6 bases). Trimming stripped 7 bases from V and 5 bases from J, with 18 bases between. This CDR3 contains 14 residues. CDR3 region: CASTPSGTNDEQYF. Written as DNA, the CDR3 is TGTGCCAGCACCCCGTCCGGGACAAACGACGAGCAGTACTTC.

The chain combines TRBV27 with TRBJ1-1; D gene uncertain. Germline loops: CDR1 MNHEY, CDR2 SMNVEV (reference sequence). V was pared by 3 bases and J by 4 bases, with 9 bases between. The CDR3 loop spans 13 amino acids. The CDR3 is CASSFASGTEAFF. The CDR3 DNA sequence: TGTGCCAGCAGTTTTGCCAGTGGCACTGAAGCTTTCTTT.